This is a list of T cell receptor beta chains from one sample in a study of siplizumab effects on memory and regulatory T cells. The method was immunoSEQ multiplex PCR; TCRdb's version includes in-frame clones alone and lacks a portion of them. The sample gives 12,000 or so clones, around 40% of which show up once; about 9.4% is in the top ten. Which antigens these TCRs recognize remains unknown. Input material: CFSE-low (dividing) CD8+ T cells sorted from an allogeneic mixed lymphocyte reaction. These receptors all stem from a human donor in good health; the cells came from an allogeneic mixed lymphocyte reaction. Each CDR3 is given with its conserved first and last residue. Fields, in order: J gene, D gene, V gene, CDR3 protein. D genes are given only for firm matches.

TRBJ2-7	TRBD2	TRBV10-3	CAISGESGGAFYEQYF
TRBJ2-5	TRBD2	TRBV15	CATSRDVLAGRSGETQYF
TRBJ2-7	-	TRBV5-1	CASSLAWGLGSYEQYF
TRBJ2-1	-	TRBV5-6	CASSSLANEQFF
TRBJ1-6	-	TRBV19	CASSIPGPFSPLHF
TRBJ2-3	-	TRBV7-7	CASSLGRGTSTDTQYF
TRBJ2-5	-	TRBV29-1	CSAAPSGIQETQYF
TRBJ2-1	TRBD1	TRBV29-1	CSANGQGVYNEQFF
TRBJ2-7	-	TRBV27	CASSFLGPSYEQYF
TRBJ1-1	-	TRBV4-3	CASGWTVNTEAFF
TRBJ1-4	-	TRBV4-1	CASSQESWEGEKLFF
TRBJ2-3	TRBD2	TRBV7-6	CASSTGPVSSGGTEDTQYF
TRBJ1-4	-	TRBV21-1	CARTRDRDNEKLFF
TRBJ2-7	TRBD1	TRBV5-5	CASSFGTAGEQYF
TRBJ1-2	-	TRBV19	CASSISPGFYGYTF
TRBJ2-5	TRBD2	TRBV7-9	CASSLVPSGSPGETQYF
TRBJ2-1	-	TRBV7-3	CASSFDTNEQFF
TRBJ2-7	-	TRBV27	CASSIARLNYEQYF
TRBJ1-1	TRBD1	TRBV7-9	CASSGGQGNTEAFF
TRBJ2-3	-	TRBV7-9	CASSLIQPSTDTQYF
TRBJ2-7	-	TRBV29-1	CSVETTEAYEQYF
TRBJ2-7	-	TRBV2	CASSDFGSSYEQYF
TRBJ2-1	-	TRBV7-3	CASSSFGASSYNEQFF
TRBJ1-1	TRBD1	TRBV7-8	CASSSGQWNTEAFF
TRBJ2-7	-	TRBV7-2	CASSFSLPSYEQYF
TRBJ2-6	-	TRBV6-5	CASSYEGFSGANVLTF
TRBJ2-6	-	TRBV6-1	CASSEWVPGANVLTF
TRBJ2-7	-	TRBV7-9	CASSFLGDSYEQYF
-	-	TRBV7-8	CASSKMGGHEQYF
TRBJ2-1	-	TRBV27	CASSLSRDTEQFF
TRBJ2-7	-	TRBV4-3	CASSLAAEQYF
TRBJ1-1	-	TRBV27	CASSWGGGFEAFF
TRBJ1-2	-	TRBV6-6	CASSFIGRDGYTF
TRBJ2-3	-	TRBV6-1	CASSEVGWVADTQYF
TRBJ1-6	-	TRBV6-1	CASSTGLHNSPLHF
TRBJ2-7	-	TRBV5-1	CASSFFGGSYEQYF
TRBJ2-5	TRBD2	TRBV13	CASSLLSGGGETQYF
TRBJ2-1	-	TRBV7-4	CASSQGEEEGYYNEQFF
TRBJ2-7	-	TRBV4-1	CASSQAGYEQYF
TRBJ1-5	-	TRBV27	CASSLGGINQPQHF
TRBJ1-3	-	TRBV4-1	CASSHDRSSGNTIYF
TRBJ2-7	TRBD2	TRBV5-1	CASSPWLAATYEQYF
TRBJ2-7	-	TRBV27	CASSWGPSYEQYF
TRBJ2-3	-	TRBV27	CASSLSPGTTSTDTQYF
TRBJ2-1	-	TRBV19	CASSVTLYNEQFF
TRBJ1-4	-	TRBV11-2	CASSLGPVMVEKLFF
TRBJ2-7	TRBD2	TRBV27	CASSLAGGPYEQYF
TRBJ2-7	TRBD1	TRBV5-5	CASSTGQGAGEQYF